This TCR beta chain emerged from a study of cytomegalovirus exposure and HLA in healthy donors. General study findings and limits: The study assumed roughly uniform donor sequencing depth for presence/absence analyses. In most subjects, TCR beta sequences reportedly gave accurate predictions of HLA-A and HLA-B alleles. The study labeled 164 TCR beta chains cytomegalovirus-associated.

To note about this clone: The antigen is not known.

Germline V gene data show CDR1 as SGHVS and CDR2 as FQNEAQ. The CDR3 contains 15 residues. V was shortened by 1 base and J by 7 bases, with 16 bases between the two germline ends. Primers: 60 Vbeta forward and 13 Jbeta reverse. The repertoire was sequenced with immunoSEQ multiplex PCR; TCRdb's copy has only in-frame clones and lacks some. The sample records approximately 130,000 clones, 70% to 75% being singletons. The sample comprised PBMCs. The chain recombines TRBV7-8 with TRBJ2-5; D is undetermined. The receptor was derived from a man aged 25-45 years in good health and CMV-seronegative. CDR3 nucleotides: TGTGCCAGCAGCTTAGGGGTGATGGGTTCGGGGACCCAGTACTTC. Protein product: CASSLGVMGSGTQYF.